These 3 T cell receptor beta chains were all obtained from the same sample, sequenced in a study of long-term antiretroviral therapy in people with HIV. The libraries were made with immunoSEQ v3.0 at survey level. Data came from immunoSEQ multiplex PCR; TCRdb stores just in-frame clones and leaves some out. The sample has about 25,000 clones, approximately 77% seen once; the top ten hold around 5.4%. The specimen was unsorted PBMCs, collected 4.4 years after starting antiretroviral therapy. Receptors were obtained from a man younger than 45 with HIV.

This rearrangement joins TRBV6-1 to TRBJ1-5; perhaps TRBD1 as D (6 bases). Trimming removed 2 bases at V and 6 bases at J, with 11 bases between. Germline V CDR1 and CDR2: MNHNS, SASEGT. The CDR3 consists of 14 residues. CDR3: CASSELGGGQPQHF. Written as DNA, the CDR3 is TGTGCCAGCAGTGAACTGGGGGGCGGTCAGCCCCAGCATTTT.

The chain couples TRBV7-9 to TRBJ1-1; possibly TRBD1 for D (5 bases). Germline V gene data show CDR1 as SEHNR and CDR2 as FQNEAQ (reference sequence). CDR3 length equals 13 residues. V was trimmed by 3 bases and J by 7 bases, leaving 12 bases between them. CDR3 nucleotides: TGTGCCAGCAGCTTGGGACCCGTGGATGAAGCTTTCTTT. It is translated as CASSLGPVDEAFF. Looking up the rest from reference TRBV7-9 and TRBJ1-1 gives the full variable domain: DTGVSQNPRHKITKRGQNVTFRCDPISEHNRLYWYRQTLGQGPEFLTYFQNEAQLEKSRLLSDRFSAERPKGSFSTLEIQRTEQGDSAMYLCASSLGPVDEAFFGQGTRLTVV.

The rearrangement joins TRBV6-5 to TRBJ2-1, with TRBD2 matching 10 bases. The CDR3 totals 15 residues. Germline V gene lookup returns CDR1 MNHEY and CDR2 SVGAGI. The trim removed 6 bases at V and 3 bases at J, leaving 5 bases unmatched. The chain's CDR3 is CASRSSGRSYNEQFF. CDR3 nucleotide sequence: TGTGCCAGCAGGAGTAGCGGGAGGAGCTACAATGAGCAGTTCTTC.